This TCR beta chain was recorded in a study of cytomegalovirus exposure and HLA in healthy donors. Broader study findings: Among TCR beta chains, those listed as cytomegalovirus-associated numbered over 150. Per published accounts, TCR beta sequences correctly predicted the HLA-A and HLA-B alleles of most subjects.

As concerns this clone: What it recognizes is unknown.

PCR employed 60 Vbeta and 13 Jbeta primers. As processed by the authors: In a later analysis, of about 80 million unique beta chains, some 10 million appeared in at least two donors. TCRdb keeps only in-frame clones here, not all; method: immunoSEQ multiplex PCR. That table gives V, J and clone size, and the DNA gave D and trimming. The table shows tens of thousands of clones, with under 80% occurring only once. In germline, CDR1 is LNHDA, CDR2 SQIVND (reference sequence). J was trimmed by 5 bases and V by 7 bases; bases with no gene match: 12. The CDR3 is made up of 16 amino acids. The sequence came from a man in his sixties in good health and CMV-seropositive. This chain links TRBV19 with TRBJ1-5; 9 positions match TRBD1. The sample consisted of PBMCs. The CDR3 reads CASKGTGLLNYQPQHF. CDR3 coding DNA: TGTGCCAGTAAGGGGACAGGGCTTTTGAACTATCAGCCCCAGCATTTT.